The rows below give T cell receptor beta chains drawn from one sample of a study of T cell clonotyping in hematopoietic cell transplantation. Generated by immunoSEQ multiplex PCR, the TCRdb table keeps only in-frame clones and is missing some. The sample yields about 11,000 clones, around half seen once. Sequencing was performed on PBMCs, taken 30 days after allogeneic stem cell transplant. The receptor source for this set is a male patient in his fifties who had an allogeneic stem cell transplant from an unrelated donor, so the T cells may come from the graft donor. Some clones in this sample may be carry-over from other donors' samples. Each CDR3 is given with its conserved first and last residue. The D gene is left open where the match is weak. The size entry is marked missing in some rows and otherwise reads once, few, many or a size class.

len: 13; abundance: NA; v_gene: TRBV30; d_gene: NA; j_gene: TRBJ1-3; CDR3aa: CASQGDSGNTIYF; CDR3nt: TGTGCCTCCCAAGGGGACTCTGGAAACACCATATATTTT
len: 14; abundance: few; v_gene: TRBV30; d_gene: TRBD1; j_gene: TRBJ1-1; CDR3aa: CACPRDRGTTEAFF; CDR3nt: TGTGCCTGCCCCCGGGACAGGGGGACAACTGAAGCTTTCTTT
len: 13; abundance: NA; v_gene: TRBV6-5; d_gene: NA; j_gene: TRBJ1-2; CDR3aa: CASSLRADWGYTF; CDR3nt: TGTGCCAGCAGTCTCCGTGCGGATTGGGGCTACACCTTC
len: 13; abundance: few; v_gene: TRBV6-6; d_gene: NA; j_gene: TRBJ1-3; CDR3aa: CASVPGAGNTIYF; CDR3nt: TGTGCCAGCGTACCAGGGGCTGGAAACACCATATATTTT
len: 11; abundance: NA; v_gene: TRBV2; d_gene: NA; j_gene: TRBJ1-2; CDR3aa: CASKGTYGYTF; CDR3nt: TGTGCCAGCAAAGGGACATATGGCTACACCTTC
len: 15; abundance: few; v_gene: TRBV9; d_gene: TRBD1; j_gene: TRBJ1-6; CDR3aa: CASSVLGTEISPLHF; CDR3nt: TGTGCCAGCAGCGTGTTAGGGACAGAAATTTCACCCCTCCACTTT
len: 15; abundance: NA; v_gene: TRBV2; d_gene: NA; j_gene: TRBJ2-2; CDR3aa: CASTGEDSNTGELFF; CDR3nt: TGTGCCAGCACCGGAGAGGACAGCAACACCGGGGAGCTGTTTTTT
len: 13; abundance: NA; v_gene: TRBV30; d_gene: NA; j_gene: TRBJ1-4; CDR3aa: CAWSLLQREKLFF; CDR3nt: TGTGCCTGGAGTCTCCTCCAGAGAGAAAAACTGTTTTTT
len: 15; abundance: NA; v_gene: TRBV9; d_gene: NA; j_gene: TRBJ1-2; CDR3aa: CASSVEGEIGYGYTF; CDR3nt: TGTGCCAGCAGCGTAGAAGGGGAAATCGGCTATGGCTACACCTTC
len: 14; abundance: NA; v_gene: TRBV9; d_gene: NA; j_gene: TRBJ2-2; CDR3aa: CASREGEAPGELFF; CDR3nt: TGTGCCAGCAGGGAGGGGGAGGCCCCCGGGGAGCTGTTTTTT
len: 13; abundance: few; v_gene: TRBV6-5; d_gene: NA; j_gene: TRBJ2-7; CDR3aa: CASERLSPYEQYF; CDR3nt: TGTGCCAGCGAAAGACTTAGTCCCTACGAGCAGTACTTC
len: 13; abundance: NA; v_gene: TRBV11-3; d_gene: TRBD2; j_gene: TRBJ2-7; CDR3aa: CASSKGLAYEQYF; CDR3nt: TGTGCCAGCAGCAAGGGACTAGCCTACGAGCAGTACTTC
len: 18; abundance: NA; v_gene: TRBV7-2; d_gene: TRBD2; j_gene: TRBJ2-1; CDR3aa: CASSRGLAGGSSYNEQFF; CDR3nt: TGTGCCAGCAGCCGAGGACTAGCGGGGGGGAGCTCCTACAATGAGCAGTTCTTC
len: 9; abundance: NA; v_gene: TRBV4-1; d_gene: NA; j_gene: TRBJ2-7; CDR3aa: CAGLKEQYF; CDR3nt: TGCGCCGGGCTTAAGGAGCAGTACTTC
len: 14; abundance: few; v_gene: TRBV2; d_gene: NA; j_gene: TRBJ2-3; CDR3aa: CASGGGQLYDTQYF; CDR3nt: TGTGCCAGCGGAGGGGGACAGCTATATGATACGCAGTATTTT
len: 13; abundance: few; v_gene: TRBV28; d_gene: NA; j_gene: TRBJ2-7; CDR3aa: CASRIRETYEQYF; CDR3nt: TGTGCCAGCAGAATCCGGGAAACCTACGAGCAGTACTTC